The 22 T cell receptor beta chains reported below all come from one sample, sequenced in a study of blood T cell repertoires in COVID-19. TCRdb's copy holds only in-frame clones and misses some; the assay was immunoSEQ multiplex PCR. This sample has about 51,000 clones, with approximately 90% found just once. The sequenced material came from peripheral blood. These receptors all come from a man aged 45 to 65 with acute or convalescent COVID-19.

J is TRBJ2-3 and V is TRBV27; the match to TRBD1 covers 7 bases. Germline loops: CDR1 MNHEY, CDR2 SMNVEV (reference sequence). V lost 5 bases, J lost 14 bases, and 16 bases stayed unmatched. This CDR3 spans 14 amino acids. The CDR3 DNA reads TGTGCCAGCAGTCCCACGGGCGCCCGGGGACAGTGGTATTTT. Translation: CASSPTGARGQWYF.

The chain carries TRBV30 and TRBJ2-2; possible D gene TRBD1, 6 bases. CDR1 and CDR2 from the germline V gene are GTSNPN and SVGIG (reference sequence). The V end lost 2 bases, the J end lost 6 bases, and 16 bases lay between the germline ends. The CDR3 consists of 15 residues. CDR3 loop: CAWSPGTHVSGELFF. In nucleotides, the CDR3 is TGTGCCTGGAGTCCCGGGACACACGTGTCCGGGGAGCTGTTTTTT.

The chain combines TRBV19 with TRBJ1-5, with D perhaps TRBD1 (6 bases). CDR1 is LNHDA, CDR2 SQIVND, per germline (reference sequence). The CDR3 is 15 residues long. The V end lost 7 bases, the J end lost 2 bases, and 15 bases lay between the germline ends. CDR3 in amino acids: CASTFVAGGNQPQHF. CDR3 nucleotides: TGTGCCAGTACATTCGTGGCAGGGGGCAATCAGCCCCAGCATTTT.

The chain is built from TRBV19 and TRBJ2-5; 9 bases align to TRBD2. V lost 4 bases and J lost 4; bases outside the gene matches: 10. The CDR3 is 16 amino acids. CDR1 and CDR2 (germline): LNHDA, SQIVND (reference sequence). The CDR3 spells CASSSGGAMLGETQYF. The CDR3 DNA sequence: TGTGCCAGTAGTAGCGGGGGGGCGATGCTAGGAGAGACCCAGTACTTC. Looking up the rest from reference TRBV19 and TRBJ2-5 gives the full variable domain: DGGITQSPKYLFRKEGQNVTLSCEQNLNHDAMYWYRQDPGQGLRLIYYSQIVNDFQKGDIAEGYSVSREKKESFPLTVTSAQKNPTAFYLCASSSGGAMLGETQYFGPGTRLLVL.

This chain uses TRBV19 with TRBJ1-4; D gene ambiguous. With 6 bases removed from V and 7 bases from J, the gap between germline ends came to 6 bases. CDR1 is LNHDA and CDR2 is SQIVND in the germline V gene (reference sequence). This CDR3 region has 11 residues. DNA for the CDR3: TGTGCCAGTAGACTGAGTGAAAAACTGTTTTTT. Its protein is CASRLSEKLFF.

The chain joins TRBV6-1 to TRBJ1-2; the match to TRBD1 covers 8 bases. CDR3 size: 15 residues. Germline V gene data show CDR1 as MNHNS and CDR2 as SASEGT. V was clipped by 3 bases and J by 0 bases; unmatched bases: 3. Written as DNA, the CDR3 is TGTGCCAGCAGTGACGCGGGACAGGCTAACTATGGCTACACCTTC. Protein: CASSDAGQANYGYTF.

This chain joins TRBV10-3 and TRBJ1-3; 9 bases are a match to TRBD1. This CDR3 region has 14 residues. Germline assignment: CDR1 ENHRY and CDR2 SYGVKD. V lost 4 bases to trimming and J lost 4 bases; unmatched junction nucleotides: 2. The DNA of the CDR3 is TGTGCCATCAGTGGACAGGGGGTAGGAAACACCATATATTTT. Protein product: CAISGQGVGNTIYF.

The rearrangement joins TRBV5-1 to TRBJ2-1; 7 positions match TRBD1. Germline lookup yields CDR1 SGHRS and CDR2 YFSETQ. The CDR3 totals 13 residues. V was pared by 0 bases and J by 10 bases, with 4 bases of the junction left unmatched. Written as DNA, the CDR3 is TGCGCCAGCAGCTTGGCCCCAGGGGGAGAGCAGTTCTTC. Its protein product is CASSLAPGGEQFF.

The chain carries TRBV19 and TRBJ2-2, with TRBD1 identical over 9 bases. The CDR3 is 17 residues long. Trimming took 5 bases from V and 4 from J; bases not matched to a gene: 11. Germline V gene data show CDR1 as LNHDA and CDR2 as SQIVND (reference sequence). The CDR3 nucleotides are TGTGCCAGTAGTTCATCCTTGGGGACAGGGACCACCGGGGAGCTGTTTTTT. This sequence encodes CASSSSLGTGTTGELFF.

The V and J genes are TRBV30 and TRBJ1-1, with 8 positions matching TRBD1. V shed 1 base, J shed 6 bases, and the junction held 4 bases outside the gene matches. Germline V lookup: CDR1 GTSNPN, CDR2 SVGIG (reference sequence). This CDR3 region has 13 residues. CDR3 bases: TGTGCCTGGAGTGGACAGGGGTCGCCTGAAGCTTTCTTT. Its translation is CAWSGQGSPEAFF.

The chain employs TRBV3-1 (or the pseudogene TRBV3-2) and TRBJ2-5; D possibly corresponds to TRBD2 (6 bases). V was trimmed by 1 base and J by 4 bases, leaving 13 bases between them. Per the germline V gene, CDR1 is LGHDT and CDR2 is YNNKEL (reference sequence). The CDR3 has 15 residues. The CDR3 loop reads CASSQGGLPRETQYF. CDR3 nucleotide sequence: TGTGCCAGCAGCCAAGGGGGACTGCCTAGAGAGACCCAGTACTTC.

The count of this clone is one. The chain uses TRBV5-6 and TRBJ2-7, with D perhaps matching TRBD2 (7 bases). The CDR3 totals 16 residues. Germline assignment: CDR1 SGHDT and CDR2 YYEEEE. Trimming took 1 base from V and 2 from J, leaving 16 bases between them. CDR3 in DNA: TGTGCCAGCAGCTTGATCGGAGGGGGGGTCCCCTACGAGCAGTACTTC. This codes for CASSLIGGGVPYEQYF. The full variable domain, completed using reference TRBV5-6 and TRBJ2-7, is DAGVTQSPTHLIKTRGQQVTLRCSPKSGHDTVSWYQQALGQGPQFIFQYYEEEERQRGNFPDRFSGHQFPNYSSELNVNALLLGDSALYLCASSLIGGGVPYEQYFGPGTRLTVT.

Here the CDR3 reads CASSPDRKETQYF. DNA for the CDR3: TGTGCCAGCAGCCCCGACAGAAAAGAGACCCAGTACTTC. This sequence joins TRBV3-1 (or the pseudogene TRBV3-2) and TRBJ2-5; D might be TRBD1 (5 bases). This CDR3 is built from 13 residues. V gave up 4 bases and J gave up 3 bases, with 9 bases separating them. In germline, CDR1 is LGHDT, CDR2 YNNKEL (reference sequence).

The V gene is TRBV6-5, the J gene TRBJ1-6; perhaps TRBD1 as D (5 bases). Germline V lookup: CDR1 MNHEY, CDR2 SVGAGI. The CDR3 loop spans 14 amino acids. V shed 8 bases and J shed 10 bases, with 18 bases lying between them. Here the CDR3 DNA reads TGTGCCAGCGAAACCTACGGGGGAAGATCACCCCTCCACTTT. Encoded protein: CASETYGGRSPLHF.

J is TRBJ2-7 and V is TRBV5-1; 10 positions agree with TRBD1. CDR1 is SGHRS and CDR2 is YFSETQ in the germline V gene. After removal of 4 bases from V and 2 bases from J, the junction contained 6 bases not matched to a gene. The CDR3 sequence is 15 residues long. The CDR3 region has the DNA TGCGCCAGCAGCCCCTCGGGACAGGGGCCCTACGAGCAGTACTTC. It is translated as CASSPSGQGPYEQYF.

The rearrangement links TRBV2 to TRBJ1-5, with D perhaps TRBD1 (6 bases). The germline V and J ends were trimmed by 4 bases and 0 bases, with 7 bases remaining between them. Looked up from germline, CDR1 is SNHLY and CDR2 is FYNNEI. The CDR3 totals 14 residues. The CDR3 DNA reads as TGTGCCAGCAGTGGGACAGTTAGCAATCAGCCCCAGCATTTT. Translated, it gives CASSGTVSNQPQHF.

The chain uses TRBV7-6 and TRBJ2-3, with 8 bases aligning to TRBD1. CDR1 is SGHVS and CDR2 is FNYEAQ in the germline V gene. J gave up 0 bases and V 7 bases, and 6 bases lay outside the gene matches. The CDR3 loop spans 15 amino acids. CDR3 sequence: CASTPGGLSTDTQYF. As DNA, the CDR3 is TGTGCCAGCACCCCAGGGGGCTTGAGCACAGATACGCAGTATTTT.

The chain is built from TRBV3-1 (or the pseudogene TRBV3-2) and TRBJ2-2, with TRBD2 identical over 15 bases. J lost 1 base, V lost 4 bases, and 4 bases had no gene match. The CDR3 has 18 amino acids. Germline V lookup: CDR1 LGHDT, CDR2 YNNKEL (reference sequence). CDR3 amino acids: CASSRGTSGGMNTGELFF. The CDR3 region has the DNA TGTGCCAGCAGCCGCGGGACTAGCGGGGGGATGAACACCGGGGAGCTGTTTTTT.

This chain links TRBV12-5 with TRBJ1-2, with 9 nucleotides matching TRBD1. This CDR3 is built from 17 residues. Germline values: CDR1 LGHNT, CDR2 FRNRAP. J was trimmed by 5 bases and V by 4 bases; bases with no gene match: 14. DNA for the CDR3: TGTGCTAGTGGTTCCCGATACTATGGGACAGGGACATATGGCTACACCTTC. Protein product: CASGSRYYGTGTYGYTF.

The rearrangement joins TRBV23-1 to TRBJ1-3, with TRBD1 as a possible D gene (5 bases). TRBV23-1 is filed as an ORF, its function uncertain. The CDR3 is 12 amino acids. Trimming pared 9 bases from V and 4 bases from J, leaving 10 bases between. In DNA, the CDR3 is TGCGCCAGTGGACACTCGGGAAACACCATATATTTT. Its protein product is CASGHSGNTIYF.

The chain combines TRBV30 with TRBJ1-5, with unresolved D. The V and J ends lost 2 bases and 6 bases respectively, with 11 bases between them. The CDR3 has 13 amino acids. The germline V gene has CDR1 GTSNPN and CDR2 SVGIG (reference sequence). CDR3 region: CAWSSSRGQPQHF. As DNA, the CDR3 is TGTGCCTGGAGTTCCTCTAGAGGTCAGCCCCAGCATTTT.

The count of this clone is one. The V call is TRBV7-2, the J call TRBJ2-2, with 7 bases that match TRBD2. The V segment lost 5 bases and the J segment 7 bases; nucleotides outside the gene matches: 10. CDR3 length: 15 residues. From germline, CDR1 is SGHTA and CDR2 FQGNSA. The chain's CDR3 is CASSGLIAGRGELFF. CDR3 nucleotide sequence: TGTGCCAGCAGCGGGCTCATAGCGGGTCGCGGGGAGCTGTTTTTT. The variable domain in full, completed from reference TRBV7-2 and TRBJ2-2, reads GAGVSQSPSNKVTEKGKDVELRCDPISGHTALYWYRQSLGQGLEFLIYFQGNSAPDKSGLPSDRFSAERTGGSVSTLTIQRTQQEDSAVYLCASSGLIAGRGELFFGEGSRLTVL.